The 11 T cell receptor beta chains below come from one sample, sequenced in a study of T cells in Graves' hyperthyroidism and ophthalmopathy. RNA transcripts served as the template for amplifying TCR beta CDR3 regions. During a first-round RT-PCR of the TCR CDR3, the HTBI primer set was used. One entry per CDR3 protein results from TCRdb running MiXCR on the multiplex PCR reads. This sample has fewer than 650,000 distinct CDR3 sequences, with about 45% found just once. Material for sequencing was peripheral blood or thyroid tissue (not recorded which). These receptors all come from an adult woman with Graves' disease, either hyperthyroidism or ophthalmopathy (not recorded which).

This clonotype was recorded once. J is TRBJ1-5 and V is TRBV7-6; a possible D gene is TRBD1 (6 bases). There are 15 residues in the CDR3. With 7 bases removed from V and 13 bases from J, the gap between germline ends came to 26 bases. CDR1 is SGHVS and CDR2 is FNYEAQ in the germline V gene. The CDR3 loop is CASTPNRAGFGNQHF. The CDR3 coding sequence is TGTGCCAGCACTCCTAACAGGGCAGGTTTCGGCAATCAGCATTTT. The whole variable domain, filled in from reference TRBV7-6 and TRBJ1-5, reads GAGVSQSPRYKVTKRGQDVALRCDPISGHVSLYWYRQALGQGPEFLTYFNYEAQQDKSGLPNDRFSAERPEGSISTLTIQRTEQRDSAMYRCASTPNRAGFGNQHFGDGTRLSIL.

This clonotype came up many times. The rearrangement joins TRBV27 to TRBJ2-7, with no clear D. The ends were cut back, 3 bases at V and 0 bases at J, with 6 bases in the middle. The CDR3 has 13 amino acids. Germline CDR1 and CDR2: MNHEY and SMNVEV (reference sequence). The DNA for the CDR3 is TGTGCCAGCAGTTTCGCTTCCTCCTACGAGCAGTACTTC. Translating it yields CASSFASSYEQYF.

As regards this clonotype: Germline and junction disagree at one end, which may indicate a read error. V usage is TRBV29-1 and J usage is TRBJ2-7; weak D call: TRBD2 (5 bases). Germline-derived CDR1 and CDR2 are SQVTM and ANQGSEA. This CDR3 region has 16 residues. CDR3 in DNA: TGTGCCTGGAGTGTACTAGGTGGTCACAGCTCCTACGAGCAGTACTTC. This codes for CAWSVLGGHSSYEQYF.

The chain couples TRBV20-1 to TRBJ2-5, with 9 positions matching TRBD2. The germline CDR1 and CDR2 sequences are DFQATT and SNEGSKA (reference sequence). V was pared by 6 bases and J by 4 bases, with 12 bases of the junction left unmatched. The CDR3 loop spans 15 amino acids. This CDR3 is CSAYPGGRAGETQYF. CDR3 DNA sequence: TGCAGTGCCTACCCCGGCGGGAGGGCCGGAGAGACCCAGTACTTC.

The rearrangement links TRBV7-8 to TRBJ1-5; 11 nucleotides line up with TRBD1. CDR1 is SGHVS, CDR2 FQNEAQ, per germline. V lost 5 bases, J lost 4 bases, and 4 bases stayed unmatched. The CDR3 is 15 amino acids. CDR3 protein: CASSGQGAENQPQHF. CDR3 DNA sequence: TGTGCCAGCAGCGGACAGGGGGCTGAGAATCAGCCCCAGCATTTT.

This clonotype showed up just a few times. The gene calls are TRBV7-9 and TRBJ1-1; D gene uncertain. Per germline, CDR1 SEHNR and CDR2 FQNEAQ (reference sequence). The CDR3 consists of 16 residues. V was trimmed by 6 bases and J by 1 base, leaving 18 bases between them. The CDR3 here is CASSTPLGSSNTEAFF. As DNA, the CDR3 is TGTGCCAGCAGTACTCCGCTGGGATCGTCGAACACTGAAGCTTTCTTT.

This chain links TRBV28 with TRBJ2-2; D ambiguous. Trimming took 1 base from V and 6 from J, leaving 12 bases between them. Germline V gene sequence: CDR1 MDHEN, CDR2 SYDVKM. The CDR3 has 15 residues. The CDR3 protein is CASSLLGGLAGELFF. Written as DNA, the CDR3 is TGTGCCAGCAGTTTATTGGGCGGTTTAGCCGGGGAGCTGTTTTTT.

The chain is built from TRBV29-1 and TRBJ1-2, with D possibly TRBD1 on 5 matching bases. V lost 2 bases to trimming and J lost 7 bases, with 17 bases between them. The CDR3 totals 14 residues. Germline CDR1 is SQVTM and CDR2 is ANQGSEA. The CDR3 bases are TGCAGCGTTGAATTGGGGACGGGCTTTGGTGGCTACACCTTC. Its protein product is CSVELGTGFGGYTF.

This clonotype has a handful of counts. The chain uses TRBV11-2 and TRBJ2-3, with D possibly matching TRBD1 (6 bases). The V gene lost 5 bases and the J gene lost 6 bases, with 9 bases spanning the gap. The CDR3 runs 12 residues. Germline loops: CDR1 SGHAT, CDR2 FQNNGV. The CDR3 DNA reads as TGTGCCAGCAGCCTTCAGGGGGATACGCAGTATTTT. This translates into CASSLQGDTQYF.

There are many counts of this clonotype. This rearrangement joins TRBV2 to TRBJ1-6; TRBD1 might be the D (6 bases). CDR1 and CDR2 from the germline V gene are SNHLY and FYNNEI. The CDR3 loop spans 14 amino acids. V was cut by 3 bases and J by 6 bases, with 9 bases left in between. The CDR3 protein is CASSEGRGNSPLHF. The CDR3 region has the DNA TGTGCCAGCAGTGAGGGCAGGGGTAATTCACCCCTCCACTTT.

This clonotype occurred a few times. J is TRBJ1-2 and V is TRBV28, with a weak D call TRBD1 (5 bases). Germline V lookup: CDR1 MDHEN, CDR2 SYDVKM. V lost 6 bases and J lost 7, with 15 bases in between. The CDR3 extends over 13 amino acids. The CDR3 here is CASRAGTLSGYTF. The CDR3 DNA reads as TGTGCCAGCAGAGCCGGGACTTTATCTGGCTACACCTTC.